A single sample gave rise to the 25 T cell receptor beta chains below, sequenced in a study of cytomegalovirus exposure and HLA in healthy donors. Sequencing was performed with immunoSEQ multiplex PCR; in TCRdb, only in-frame clones are kept and a portion is missing. The profile shows fewer than 300,000 clones, 85% to 90% of them singletons. The sample taken for sequencing was PBMCs. The receptor source for this set is a woman under 30 in good health and CMV-seronegative.

This chain connects TRBV2 to TRBJ1-1; D is uncertain. Germline V gives CDR1 SNHLY, CDR2 FYNNEI. Trimming shortened V by 6 bases and J by 2 bases, and 10 bases separated the two germline ends. The CDR3 totals 13 residues. In DNA form, the CDR3 reads TGTGCCAGCAGCGAGCGATCTAACACTGAAGCTTTCTTT. Translated: CASSERSNTEAFF.

The V gene is TRBV5-4, the J gene TRBJ2-1; TRBD2 aligns across 14 bases. The CDR3 contains 16 residues. V shed 0 bases and J 9 bases; nucleotides not matched to a gene: 5. CDR1 is SGHNT and CDR2 is YYREEE in the germline V gene (reference sequence). CDR3 bases: TGTGCCAGCAGCTTGGGCGGACTAGCGGGAGGTCCTGAGCAGTTCTTC. Protein: CASSLGGLAGGPEQFF.

For the CDR3, the DNA is TGTGCCAGCAGTTTTCATCCAGGCGAAACTAGCTCCTACGAGCAGTACTTC. This codes for CASSFHPGETSSYEQYF. The chain employs TRBV27 and TRBJ2-7; tentative D call: TRBD2 (5 bases). Trimming took 3 bases from V and 0 from J, leaving 18 bases between them. Germline CDR1 and CDR2: MNHEY and SMNVEV (reference sequence). This CDR3 contains 17 residues.

The chain is built from TRBV5-1 and TRBJ2-5; 7 bases agree with TRBD2. The CDR3 runs to 10 residues. After removal of 7 bases from V and 7 bases from J, the junction contained 1 base not matched to a gene. Germline CDR1 SGHRS, CDR2 YFSETQ. The chain's CDR3 is CASGEGTQYF. The CDR3 DNA sequence: TGCGCCAGCGGGGAGGGGACCCAGTACTTC.

This chain uses TRBV9 with TRBJ1-2; weak D call: TRBD1 (6 bases). The CDR3 loop spans 15 amino acids. Deletions cut 0 bases from V and 3 bases from J, with 12 bases between. The germline V gene has CDR1 SGDLS and CDR2 YYNGEE. CDR3: CASSVAGQIDYGYTF. CDR3 in DNA: TGTGCCAGCAGCGTAGCGGGACAAATAGACTATGGCTACACCTTC.

This sequence joins TRBV11-2 and TRBJ1-2, with D possibly being TRBD1 (6 bases). Looked up from germline, CDR1 is SGHAT and CDR2 is FQNNGV. The CDR3 consists of 15 residues. Trimming removed 5 bases from V and 9 bases from J, with 22 bases in between. The CDR3 is CASSPEGFQGSSYTF. The CDR3 DNA sequence: TGTGCCAGCAGCCCTGAGGGTTTTCAGGGGAGCAGCTACACCTTC.

The J gene is TRBJ2-2, the V gene TRBV4-1; the match to TRBD2 covers 13 bases. The CDR3 is 16 amino acids. Germline values: CDR1 MGHRA, CDR2 YSYEKL. V was clipped by 4 bases and J by 4 bases; unmatched bases: 3. CDR3 DNA sequence: TGCGCCAGCAGCCGGGGACTAGCGGGAATCACCGGGGAGCTGTTTTTT. This sequence encodes CASSRGLAGITGELFF.

The chain has TRBV7-2 and TRBJ2-7, with a possible D match to TRBD1 (6 bases). V gave up 1 base and J gave up 0 bases, with 13 bases separating them. CDR3 length: 16 residues. Germline V gene lookup returns CDR1 SGHTA and CDR2 FQGNSA. The CDR3 DNA reads as TGTGCCAGCAGCTTAGTGGGGGCAGGAAGCTCCTACGAGCAGTACTTC. This encodes CASSLVGAGSSYEQYF.

J is TRBJ2-2 and V is TRBV27; 8 positions agree with TRBD2. There are 16 residues in the CDR3. In germline, CDR1 is MNHEY, CDR2 SMNVEV (reference sequence). The J segment lost 6 bases and the V segment lost 4 bases, leaving 10 bases of the junction unmatched. The CDR3 protein is CASSSEYAGGAGELFF. The CDR3 region has the DNA TGTGCCAGCAGTTCCGAATATGCGGGGGGCGCCGGGGAGCTGTTTTTT.

The chain employs TRBV12-2 and TRBJ2-7; TRBD2, the table's D call, lacks a check against the DNA. TRBV12-2 is designated a pseudogene. This CDR3 contains 14 residues. CDR3 region: CASRLGSNSHEQYF. CDR3 nucleotides: TGTGCAAGTCGCTTGGGGAGCAACTCCCACGAGCAGTACTTC.

The V and J genes are TRBV6-4 and TRBJ2-3; 11 nucleotides match TRBD2. V was clipped by 10 bases and J by 0 bases; unmatched bases: 12. Germline CDR1 reads MRHNA; CDR2 reads SNTAGT. The CDR3 loop spans 17 amino acids. The CDR3 nucleotides are TGTGCCATTCCCGGGACTAGCGGCCTTAGGAGCACAGATACGCAGTATTTT. Its translation is CAIPGTSGLRSTDTQYF.

The J gene is TRBJ2-7, the V gene TRBV13; 7 bases are a match to TRBD2. CDR1 is PRHDT and CDR2 is FYEKMQ in the germline V gene (reference sequence). V was pared by 5 bases and J by 5 bases, with 6 bases of the junction left unmatched. The CDR3 length is 13 residues. DNA for the CDR3: TGTGCCAGCAGCCCCCCTGGGGGGGACGAGCAGTACTTC. As protein: CASSPPGGDEQYF.

The table lists this clone with a count of one. The rearrangement links TRBV5-4 to TRBJ1-2, with 7 nucleotides matching TRBD1. CDR3 length: 14 amino acids. Germline V CDR1 and CDR2: SGHNT, YYREEE (reference sequence). J gave up 3 bases and V 4 bases, and 6 bases lay outside the gene matches. The CDR3 spells CASSPGQTYYGYTF. The CDR3 region has the DNA TGTGCCAGCAGCCCGGGACAGACTTACTATGGCTACACCTTC.

V and J are TRBV5-6 and TRBJ1-2; no definite D call. V dropped 7 bases and J dropped 4 bases, with 20 bases sitting between them. Germline V CDR1 and CDR2: SGHDT, YYEEEE. The CDR3 covers 15 residues. CDR3 residues: CASFRETPTIYGYTF. The CDR3, as DNA: TGTGCCAGCTTCCGGGAGACACCCACGATCTATGGCTACACCTTC.

The chain links TRBV19 to TRBJ2-7, with TRBD2 matching 7 bases. The CDR3 loop spans 11 amino acids. CDR1 and CDR2 (germline): LNHDA, SQIVND (reference sequence). The ends lost 6 bases at V and 5 bases at J; junction bases unmatched: 1. Written as DNA, the CDR3 is TGTGCCAGTAGCCTAGCGGACGAGCAGTACTTC. Amino acids: CASSLADEQYF.

In this sample, this clone turned up once. The J gene is TRBJ2-7, the V gene TRBV4-1; D call uncertain. The ends were cut back, 0 bases at V and 2 bases at J, with 8 bases in the middle. This CDR3 spans 14 amino acids. Germline CDR1 is MGHRA and CDR2 is YSYEKL. CDR3 amino acids: CASSQDLGPYEQYF. The CDR3 coding sequence is TGCGCCAGCAGCCAAGATCTTGGGCCCTACGAGCAGTACTTC.

The chain carries TRBV28 and TRBJ1-2; 7 bases agree with TRBD1. CDR1 is MDHEN, CDR2 SYDVKM, per germline. With 2 bases clipped from V and 4 bases from J, the junction kept 10 bases outside the gene matches. This CDR3 is built from 16 residues. The CDR3 sequence is CASSLRDYRGGYGYTF. The DNA for the CDR3 is TGTGCCAGCAGTTTACGCGATTACAGGGGAGGCTATGGCTACACCTTC.

J is TRBJ2-3 and V is TRBV28, with 13 bases fitting TRBD2. After removal of 7 bases from V and 3 bases from J, the junction contained 7 bases not matched to a gene. Per the germline V gene, CDR1 is MDHEN and CDR2 is SYDVKM. CDR3 size: 16 residues. The chain's CDR3 is CASTSLAGGVTDTQYF. In DNA, the CDR3 is TGTGCCAGCACCTCACTAGCGGGAGGGGTAACAGATACGCAGTATTTT.

V is TRBV5-1 and J is TRBJ2-3, with 16 bases that match TRBD2. Germline V CDR1 and CDR2: SGHRS, YFSETQ. CDR3 length: 17 residues. Trimming cost V 4 bases and J 5 bases; bases outside gene matches: 7. CDR3 sequence: CASSPGTSGRVRDTQYF. In nucleotides, the CDR3 is TGCGCCAGCAGCCCCGGGACTAGCGGGAGGGTGAGAGATACGCAGTATTTT. The full variable domain, in which reference TRBV5-1 and TRBJ2-3 provide the parts outside the CDR3, is KAGVTQTPRYLIKTRGQQVTLSCSPISGHRSVSWYQQTPGQGLQFLFEYFSETQRNKGNFPGRFSGRQFSNSRSEMNVSTLELGDSALYLCASSPGTSGRVRDTQYFGPGTRLTVL.

The chain carries TRBV4-3 and TRBJ2-1, with 8 positions matching TRBD2. Germline CDR1 is LGHNA and CDR2 is YSLEER. Trimming took 1 base from V and 6 from J; bases not matched to a gene: 11. This CDR3 has 17 residues. CDR3 bases: TGCGCCAGCAGCCAAGGAGTATACAGCGGGAGATCCAATGAGCAGTTCTTC. Translating it yields CASSQGVYSGRSNEQFF.

V and J are TRBV7-9 and TRBJ2-5; no reliable D call. CDR1 SEHNR and CDR2 FQNEAQ come from the germline V gene (reference sequence). The CDR3 consists of 14 residues. V was cut by 3 bases and J by 0 bases, with 8 bases left in between. This CDR3 is CASSLVQYQETQYF. In DNA form, the CDR3 reads TGTGCCAGCAGCTTGGTACAGTACCAAGAGACCCAGTACTTC.

This clone was seen more than once but under ten times. This chain connects TRBV7-2 to TRBJ2-7; the D is unclear. Germline loops: CDR1 SGHTA, CDR2 FQGNSA. This CDR3 contains 12 residues. Between the trimmed V and J ends, which lost 2 bases and 2 bases, there was a span of 4 bases. The CDR3 nucleotides read TGTGCCAGCAGCTTATTTACCTACGAGCAGTACTTC. The encoded protein is CASSLFTYEQYF.

The chain employs TRBV5-1 and TRBJ1-4, with 7 bases matching TRBD1. This CDR3 comprises 16 residues. V dropped 4 bases and J dropped 2; count of bases not matched to a gene: 8. Germline-derived CDR1 and CDR2 are SGHRS and YFSETQ. CDR3 residues: CASSLTRTGTNEKLFF. CDR3 nucleotides: TGCGCCAGCAGCCTCACTCGGACAGGCACTAATGAAAAACTGTTTTTT. The entire variable domain, with the rest obtained from reference TRBV5-1 and TRBJ1-4, is as follows: KAGVTQTPRYLIKTRGQQVTLSCSPISGHRSVSWYQQTPGQGLQFLFEYFSETQRNKGNFPGRFSGRQFSNSRSEMNVSTLELGDSALYLCASSLTRTGTNEKLFFGSGTQLSVL.

This clone has only a few counts. The chain joins TRBV4-1 to TRBJ2-7; TRBD2 might be the D (5 bases). This CDR3 has 14 amino acids. V was clipped by 4 bases and J by 1 base, with 11 bases between them. Per germline, CDR1 MGHRA and CDR2 YSYEKL. The DNA of the CDR3 is TGCGCCAGCAGCCGCGAAGGCGGGTCCTACGAGCAGTACTTC. Amino acid sequence: CASSREGGSYEQYF.

The rearrangement uses TRBV5-1 and TRBJ2-5, with 8 positions matching TRBD1. The CDR3 is made up of 15 amino acids. The V gene's germline CDR1 is SGHRS and CDR2 YFSETQ. After removal of 7 bases from V and 2 bases from J, the junction contained 10 bases not matched to a gene. The CDR3 DNA sequence: TGCGCCAGCTCGTTTGGGACAGGCCGTCAAGAGACCCAGTACTTC. Translated: CASSFGTGRQETQYF.